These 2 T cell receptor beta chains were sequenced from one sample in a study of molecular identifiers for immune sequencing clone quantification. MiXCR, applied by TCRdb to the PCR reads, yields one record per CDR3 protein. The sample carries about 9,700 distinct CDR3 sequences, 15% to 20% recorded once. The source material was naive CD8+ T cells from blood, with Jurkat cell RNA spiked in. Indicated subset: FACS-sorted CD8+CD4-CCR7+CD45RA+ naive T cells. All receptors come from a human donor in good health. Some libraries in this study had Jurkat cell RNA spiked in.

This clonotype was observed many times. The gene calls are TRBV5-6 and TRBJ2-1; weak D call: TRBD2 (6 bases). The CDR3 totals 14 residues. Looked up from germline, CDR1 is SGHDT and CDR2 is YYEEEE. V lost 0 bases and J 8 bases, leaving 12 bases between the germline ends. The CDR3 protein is CASSLVGSSHEQFF. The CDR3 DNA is TGTGCCAGCAGCTTGGTCGGGAGCAGCCATGAGCAGTTCTTC.

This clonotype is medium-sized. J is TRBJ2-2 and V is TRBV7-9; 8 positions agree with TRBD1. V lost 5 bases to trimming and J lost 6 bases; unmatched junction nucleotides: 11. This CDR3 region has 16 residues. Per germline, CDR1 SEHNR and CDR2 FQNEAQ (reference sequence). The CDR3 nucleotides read TGTGCCAGCAGCCAACGCCGGGACAGGCTCCCCGGGGAGCTGTTTTTT. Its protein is CASSQRRDRLPGELFF.